This is a list of T cell receptor beta chains from one sample in a study of prognosis after radiotherapy for stage I lung cancer. TCRdb fed the multiplex PCR reads into MiXCR, producing one record per CDR3 protein. This sample has around 30,000 distinct CDR3 sequences, with 32% found just once. The source material was PBMCs, sampled before or after stereotactic body radiation therapy (not recorded which). The source is a donor at least 50 years old with non-small cell lung cancer. The CDR3 runs from the conserved cysteine through the conserved F or W. The D gene is left open where the match is weak. Where a row states a size, it is once, few, many or the class of an expanded clone; other rows omit it.

clone_size,d_call,v_call,j_call,cdr3_aa,cdr3_nt
many,TRBD1,TRBV12-3/TRBV12-4,TRBJ1-4,CASRPGQYNEKLFF,TGTGCCAGCAGACCGGGACAGTATAATGAAAAACTGTTTTTT
few,NA,TRBV5-5,TRBJ2-7,CASSWGPTGRTRTEQYF,TGTGCCAGCAGCTGGGGCCCGACAGGTAGAACTCGGACCGAGCAGTACTTC
NA,NA,TRBV3-1,TRBJ2-3,CASSQPFGEASPSGDTQYF,TGTGCCAGCAGCCAACCCTTTGGGGAGGCCTCCCCGTCCGGCGATACGCAGTATTTT
many,TRBD2,TRBV2,TRBJ2-1,CASSVLAGRYNEQFF,TGTGCCAGCAGCGTACTAGCGGGCCGATACAATGAGCAGTTCTTC
few,NA,TRBV6-2/TRBV6-3,TRBJ2-2,CATSSGLANTGELFF,TGTGCCACTTCCTCGGGACTCGCGAACACCGGGGAGCTTTTTTTT
NA,NA,TRBV2,TRBJ1-4,CASSEEEKLFF,TGTGCCAGCAGTGAGGAGGAAAAACTGTTTTTT
medium-sized,TRBD2,TRBV27,TRBJ2-7,CASSLTSGSYEQYF,TGTGCCAGCAGTTTAACCAGCGGGAGTTACGAGCAGTACTTC
many,TRBD2,TRBV20-1,TRBJ2-1,CSASAGTSGRHFNEQFF,TGCAGTGCCTCTGCCGGGACTAGCGGGAGGCATTTCAATGAGCAGTTCTTC
many,NA,TRBV9,TRBJ2-7,CASSSGGDRSYEQYF,TGTGCCAGCAGCTCCGGCGGGGACAGATCCTACGAGCAGTACTTC
many,NA,TRBV12-5,TRBJ2-1,CASGTDAYNEQFF,TGTGCTAGTGGTACGGACGCATACAATGAGCAGTTCTTC
many,TRBD1,TRBV28,TRBJ2-2,CASRFSGTGYTGELFF,TGTGCCAGCAGATTCTCCGGGACAGGGTACACCGGGGAGCTGTTTTTT
many,TRBD1,TRBV20-1,TRBJ2-7,CSASPGQHHPGEQYF,TGCAGTGCTAGCCCGGGACAGCATCACCCGGGAGAGCAGTACTTC
many,TRBD2,TRBV5-1,TRBJ2-1,CASSSGTSGIVNEQFF,TGCGCCAGCAGCTCAGGGACTAGCGGGATTGTGAATGAGCAGTTCTTC
many,NA,TRBV2,TRBJ1-5,CASSEIAGVSQPQHF,TGTGCCAGCAGTGAAATAGCGGGGGTCAGTCAGCCCCAGCATTTT
many,TRBD1,TRBV30,TRBJ1-5,CAWSAGGVNQPQHF,TGTGCCTGGAGTGCAGGGGGCGTGAATCAGCCCCAGCATTTT
many,NA,TRBV19,TRBJ1-5,CASIPGRGPNQPQHF,TGTGCCAGTATACCGGGCAGGGGCCCCAATCAGCCCCAGCATTTT
once,TRBD2,TRBV6-5,TRBJ2-1,CASSYPSGMAPSYNEQFF,TGTGCCAGTAGTTACCCTAGCGGGATGGCCCCCTCCTACAATGAGCAGTTCTTC
many,TRBD1,TRBV11-2,TRBJ2-3,CASSFHAGEQGGTDTQYF,TGTGCCAGCAGCTTCCACGCCGGGGAACAGGGGGGCACAGATACGCAGTATTTT
many,NA,TRBV28,TRBJ1-5,CATRDDGNQPQHF,TGTGCCACCAGGGACGACGGCAATCAGCCCCAGCATTTT
many,NA,TRBV14,TRBJ2-2,CASILGTGELFF,TGTGCCAGCATACTAGGGACCGGGGAGCTGTTTTTT
once,NA,TRBV12-5,TRBJ2-2,CASGLVHRGPVNRELFF,TGTGCTAGTGGTTTGGTACATCGGGGGCCTGTGAACCGGGAGCTGTTTTTT
NA,NA,TRBV27,TRBJ2-1,CVSSIARGAHNEQFF,TGTGTCAGCAGCATAGCGAGAGGGGCTCACAATGAGCAGTTCTTC
many,NA,TRBV7-6,TRBJ2-1,CASSLSPEYNEQFF,TGTGCCAGCAGCTTATCACCCGAATACAATGAGCAGTTCTTC
NA,NA,TRBV6-1,TRBJ1-1,CASSPFLGAGNTEAFF,TGTGCCAGCAGTCCATTCCTAGGGGCCGGGAACACTGAAGCTTTCTTT
few,NA,TRBV5-4,TRBJ2-7,CASSFGRTYEQYF,TGTGCCAGCAGCTTTGGCCGAACCTACGAGCAGTACTTC
NA,TRBD1,TRBV2,TRBJ2-7,CASRFGQGYEQYF,TGTGCCAGCAGATTTGGACAGGGGTACGAGCAGTACTTC
many,NA,TRBV2,TRBJ2-7,CATGRTYEQYF,TGTGCCACGGGACGGACCTACGAGCAGTACTTC
many,TRBD2,TRBV5-1,TRBJ2-7,CASSLLAASYEQYF,TGCGCCAGCAGCCTACTAGCGGCTTCCTACGAGCAGTACTTC
many,TRBD2,TRBV24-1,TRBJ2-1,CATSDPSGRAPDEQFF,TGTGCCACCAGTGATCCCAGCGGGAGGGCCCCCGATGAGCAGTTCTTC
many,TRBD1,TRBV18,TRBJ1-5,CASSVTGGNQPQHF,TGTGCCAGCTCAGTAACAGGGGGCAATCAGCCCCAGCATTTT
medium-sized,TRBD1,TRBV5-1,TRBJ2-1,CASSLGDSPSYNEQFF,TGCGCCAGCAGCTTGGGGGACAGCCCATCCTACAATGAGCAGTTCTTC
NA,NA,TRBV11-1,TRBJ2-3,CASSSGLPTDTQYF,TGTGCCAGCAGCTCGGGACTTCCCACAGATACGCAGTATTTT
NA,TRBD1,TRBV7-9,TRBJ1-2,CASSFGRGHANYDYTF,TGTGCCAGCAGCTTTGGTAGGGGGCATGCTAACTATGACTACACCTTC
many,NA,TRBV11-3,TRBJ2-1,CASSLGRGISNEQFF,TGTGCCAGCAGCTTAGGCAGGGGTATCAGCAATGAGCAGTTCTTC
NA,TRBD1,TRBV5-1,TRBJ2-7,CASSYTCRQGFDEQYF,TGCGCCAGCAGCTACACGTGTCGACAGGGGTTCGACGAGCAGTACTTC
many,TRBD2,TRBV7-8,TRBJ2-2,CAAGRAKAGELFF,TGTGCCGCCGGGAGGGCCAAAGCCGGGGAGCTGTTTTTT
NA,TRBD2,TRBV2,TRBJ2-1,CASILLAGGGDDQFF,TGTGCCAGCATACTACTAGCGGGAGGAGGCGATGATCAGTTCTTC
many,NA,TRBV2,TRBJ1-1,CASSEVQGVNTEAFF,TGTGCCAGCAGTGAGGTTCAGGGAGTGAACACTGAAGCTTTCTTT
many,NA,TRBV27,TRBJ2-7,CASSYHPGSNEQYF,TGTGCCAGCAGTTATCATCCAGGGTCCAACGAGCAGTACTTC
NA,NA,TRBV20-1,TRBJ2-7,CSARGGQEYEQYF,TGCAGTGCTAGAGGGGGTCAGGAGTACGAGCAGTACTTC
many,TRBD1,TRBV18,TRBJ1-1,CASSPDRGFTEAFF,TGTGCCAGCTCACCGGACAGGGGATTTACTGAAGCTTTCTTT
NA,NA,TRBV20-1,TRBJ2-7,CSASRLQSYSYEQYF,TGCAGTGCTAGTAGGCTACAGTCTTACTCCTACGAGCAGTACTTC
NA,NA,TRBV12-3/TRBV12-4,TRBJ2-3,CASSSRNTDTQYF,TGTGCCAGCAGTTCCCGAAACACAGATACGCAGTATTTT
few,NA,TRBV5-4,TRBJ2-1,CASSAGTESEQFF,TGTGCCAGCAGCGCCGGGACCGAGTCTGAGCAGTTCTTC
NA,NA,TRBV12-3/TRBV12-4,TRBJ2-3,CSSISPQDTDTQYF,TGTTCCAGCATTTCACCACAGGACACAGATACGCAGTATTTT
many,TRBD2,TRBV7-3,TRBJ2-1,CASSFGGAGGGNEQFF,TGTGCCAGCAGCTTCGGGGGGGCGGGGGGAGGAAATGAGCAGTTCTTC
NA,TRBD2,TRBV4-1,TRBJ2-7,CTSSLAGGGGVSYEQYF,TGCACCAGCAGCCTCGCCGGCGGGGGAGGGGTATCCTACGAGCAGTACTTC
many,NA,TRBV29-1,TRBJ1-6,CSGGHSSYNSPLHF,TGCAGCGGGGGACACAGCTCCTATAATTCACCCCTCCACTTT
many,TRBD1,TRBV20-1,TRBJ2-7,CSVEQGSYEQYF,TGCAGTGTCGAACAGGGGTCCTACGAGCAGTACTTC
once,NA,TRBV2,TRBJ1-6,CASSNRRYYNSPLQF,TGTGCCAGCAGTAACAGGCGCTACTATAATTCACCCCTCCAGTTT
NA,TRBD1,TRBV6-1,TRBJ1-2,CDSSTQDRLGDYTF,TGTGACAGCAGTACCCAGGACAGGTTAGGCGACTACACATTC
many,NA,TRBV20-1,TRBJ1-2,CSAMDFQANYGYTF,TGCAGTGCTATGGACTTTCAAGCTAACTATGGCTACACCTTC
many,TRBD1,TRBV19,TRBJ1-4,CASSTEGQFLEKLFF,TGTGCCAGTAGTACCGAGGGACAGTTCCTAGAAAAACTGTTTTTT
NA,TRBD1,TRBV27,TRBJ2-5,CASSLTGSPVETQYF,TGTGCCAGCAGTTTGACAGGGAGCCCTGTGGAGACCCAGTACTTC
NA,TRBD2,TRBV6-1,TRBJ2-3,CASRDGLARTDTQYF,TGTGCCAGCAGAGACGGACTAGCTAGGACAGATACGCAGTATTTT